The entry below describes one T cell receptor (beta chain). Antigen unknown. The record originates from a study of cytomegalovirus exposure and HLA in healthy donors. Study-level findings and limits: Specificity of three CMV-associated chains for CMV antigens was verified in vitro. The study recorded around 160 TCR beta chains that were cytomegalovirus-associated.

60 Vbeta and 13 Jbeta primers were used in PCR. The protocol was immunoSEQ multiplex PCR, while the TCRdb copy is restricted to in-frame clones and leaves out a portion. The sample includes about 200,000 clones, nearly 80% of them seen just once. The CDR3 covers 14 residues. The germline V gene encodes CDR1 SGHTA and CDR2 FQGNSA. Trimming took 5 bases from V and 2 from J, leaving 12 bases between them. The clonotype was recovered from a man in his late teens or twenties in good health and CMV-seronegative. The chain links TRBV7-2 to TRBJ1-1; TRBD1 is a possible D gene (6 bases). Sequenced sample: PBMCs. The chain's CDR3 is CASSRDTLNTEAFF. The DNA for the CDR3 is TGTGCCAGCAGCCGGGACACATTAAACACTGAAGCTTTCTTT.